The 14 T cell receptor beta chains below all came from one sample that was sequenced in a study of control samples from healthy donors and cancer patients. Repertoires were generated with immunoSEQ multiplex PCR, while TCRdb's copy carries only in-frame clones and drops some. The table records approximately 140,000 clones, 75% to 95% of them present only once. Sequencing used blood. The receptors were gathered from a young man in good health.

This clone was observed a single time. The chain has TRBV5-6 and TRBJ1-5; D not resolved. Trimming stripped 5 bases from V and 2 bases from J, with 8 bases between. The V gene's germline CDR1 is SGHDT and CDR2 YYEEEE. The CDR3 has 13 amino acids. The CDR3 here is CASRKAGNQPQHF. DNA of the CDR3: TGTGCCAGCAGGAAGGCGGGCAATCAGCCCCAGCATTTT.

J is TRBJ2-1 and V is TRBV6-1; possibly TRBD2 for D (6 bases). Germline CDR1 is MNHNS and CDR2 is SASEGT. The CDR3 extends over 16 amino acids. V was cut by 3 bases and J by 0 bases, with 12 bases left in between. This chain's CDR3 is CASSDLSSGSYNEQFF. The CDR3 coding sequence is TGTGCCAGCAGTGACTTGAGTAGCGGCTCCTACAATGAGCAGTTCTTC.

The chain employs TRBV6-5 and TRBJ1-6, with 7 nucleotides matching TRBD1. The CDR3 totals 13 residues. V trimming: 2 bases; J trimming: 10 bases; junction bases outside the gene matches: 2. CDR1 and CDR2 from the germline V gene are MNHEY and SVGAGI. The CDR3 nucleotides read TGTGCCAGCAGTTACACAGGGGACTCACCCCTCCACTTT. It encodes CASSYTGDSPLHF.

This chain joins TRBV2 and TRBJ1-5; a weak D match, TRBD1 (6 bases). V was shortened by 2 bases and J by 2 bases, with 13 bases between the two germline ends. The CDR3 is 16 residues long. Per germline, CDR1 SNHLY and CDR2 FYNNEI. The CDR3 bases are TGTGCCAGCAGTGAAATGGCGGGACACCGCAATCAGCCCCAGCATTTT. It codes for CASSEMAGHRNQPQHF. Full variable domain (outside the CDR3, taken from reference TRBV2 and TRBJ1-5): EPEVTQTPSHQVTQMGQEVILRCVPISNHLYFYWYRQILGQKVEFLVSFYNNEISEKSEIFDDQFSVERPDGSNFTLKIRSTKLEDSAMYFCASSEMAGHRNQPQHFGDGTRLSIL.

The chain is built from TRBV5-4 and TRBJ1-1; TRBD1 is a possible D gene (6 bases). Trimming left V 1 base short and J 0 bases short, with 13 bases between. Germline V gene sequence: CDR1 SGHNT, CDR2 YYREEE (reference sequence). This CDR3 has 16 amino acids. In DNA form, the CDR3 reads TGTGCCAGCAGCTTGCTTGGACAGCTGATGAACACTGAAGCTTTCTTT. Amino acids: CASSLLGQLMNTEAFF.

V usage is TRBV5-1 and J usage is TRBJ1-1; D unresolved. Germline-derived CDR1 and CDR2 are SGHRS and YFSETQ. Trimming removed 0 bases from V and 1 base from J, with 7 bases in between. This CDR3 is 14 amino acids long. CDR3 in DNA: TGCGCCAGCAGCTTGGCCGACCAGAACACTGAAGCTTTCTTT. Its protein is CASSLADQNTEAFF.

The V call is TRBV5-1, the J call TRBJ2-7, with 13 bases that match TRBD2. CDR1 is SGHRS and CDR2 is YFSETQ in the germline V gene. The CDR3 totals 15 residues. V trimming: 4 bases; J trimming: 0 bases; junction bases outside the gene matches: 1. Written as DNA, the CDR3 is TGCGCCAGCAGCCGGACTAGCGGGAGCTCCTACGAGCAGTACTTC. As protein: CASSRTSGSSYEQYF.

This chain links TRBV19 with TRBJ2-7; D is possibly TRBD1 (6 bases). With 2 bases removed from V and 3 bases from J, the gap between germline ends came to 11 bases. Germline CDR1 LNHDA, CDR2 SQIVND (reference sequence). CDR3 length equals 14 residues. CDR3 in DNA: TGTGCCAGTAGTATACGTCCAGGGGACTACGAGCAGTACTTC. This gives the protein CASSIRPGDYEQYF.

The CDR3 here is CASSLGQGAIDGYTF. The DNA of the CDR3 is TGTGCCAGCAGCTTGGGACAGGGGGCCATAGATGGCTACACCTTC. V usage is TRBV5-6 and J usage is TRBJ1-2; TRBD1 agrees at 10 bases. The germline CDR1 and CDR2 sequences are SGHDT and YYEEEE. The V gene end was trimmed by 0 bases and the J gene end by 6 bases; junction bases not matched to a gene: 5. This CDR3 contains 15 residues.

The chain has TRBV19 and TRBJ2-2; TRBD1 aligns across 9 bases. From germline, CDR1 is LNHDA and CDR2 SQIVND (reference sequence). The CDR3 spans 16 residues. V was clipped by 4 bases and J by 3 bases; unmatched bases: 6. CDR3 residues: CASSTDRGTYTGELFF. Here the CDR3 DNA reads TGTGCCAGTAGTACGGACAGGGGAACGTACACCGGGGAGCTGTTTTTT.

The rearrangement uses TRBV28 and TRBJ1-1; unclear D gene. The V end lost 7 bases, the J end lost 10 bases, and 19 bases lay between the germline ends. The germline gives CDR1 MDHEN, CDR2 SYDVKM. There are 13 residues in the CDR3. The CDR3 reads CASKPPGGLRAFF. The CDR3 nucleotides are TGTGCCAGCAAACCTCCGGGAGGCCTGAGAGCTTTCTTT.

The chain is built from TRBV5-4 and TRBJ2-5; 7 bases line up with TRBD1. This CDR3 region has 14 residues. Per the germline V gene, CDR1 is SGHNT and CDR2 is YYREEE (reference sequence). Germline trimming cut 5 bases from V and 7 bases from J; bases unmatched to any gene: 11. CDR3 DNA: TGTGCCAGCAGATCTCTCTGGGACAGTGGGACCCAGTACTTC. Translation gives CASRSLWDSGTQYF.

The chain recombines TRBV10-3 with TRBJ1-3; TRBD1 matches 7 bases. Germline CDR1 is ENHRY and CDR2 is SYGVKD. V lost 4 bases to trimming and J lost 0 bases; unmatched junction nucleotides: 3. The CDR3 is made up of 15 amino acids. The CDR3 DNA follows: TGTGCCATCAGTGTAGGGACAGACTCTGGAAACACCATATATTTT. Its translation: CAISVGTDSGNTIYF.

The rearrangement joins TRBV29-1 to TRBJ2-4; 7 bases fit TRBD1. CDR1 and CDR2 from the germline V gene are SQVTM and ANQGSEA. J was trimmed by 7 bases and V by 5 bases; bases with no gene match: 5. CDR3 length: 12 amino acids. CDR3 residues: CSVSGTANIQYF. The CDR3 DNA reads TGCAGCGTTAGTGGGACAGCGAACATTCAGTACTTC.